These T cell receptor beta chains were read from a single sample in a study of blood T cell repertoires in COVID-19. Assay used: immunoSEQ multiplex PCR; TCRdb lists only in-frame clones, some missing. The sample records about 90,000 clones, around four fifths being singletons. Input material: peripheral blood. The receptors originated from a woman between 65 and 79 years old with active or convalescent COVID-19. Both conserved end residues are part of each CDR3. D genes are given only for firm matches. Clone size, where shown, is once, few, many, or a class for clones that have expanded.

d_call,v_call,j_call,clone_size,cdr3_aa,cdr3_nt
.,TRBV4-2,TRBJ1-2,.,CASSQVGGYGYTF,TGTGCCAGCAGCCAAGTGGGAGGCTATGGCTACACCTTC
.,TRBV6-4,TRBJ1-6,once,CASSPEGSYNSPLHF,TGTGCCAGCAGCCCGGAGGGCTCCTATAATTCACCCCTCCACTTT
TRBD1,TRBV5-1,TRBJ1-2,once,CASSFFGTGYGYTF,TGCGCCAGCAGCTTCTTCGGGACAGGCTATGGCTACACCTTC
.,TRBV6-5,TRBJ1-4,.,CASSRTVTNEKLFF,TGTGCCAGCAGCCGGACAGTGACTAATGAAAAACTGTTTTTT
.,TRBV29-1,TRBJ2-5,few,CSVELDSSGTQYF,TGCAGCGTTGAACTGGACAGTTCAGGGACCCAGTACTTC
.,TRBV13,TRBJ2-3,.,CASSLGGITDTQYF,TGTGCCAGCAGCTTAGGCGGGATCACAGATACGCAGTATTTT
.,TRBV3-1/TRBV3-2,TRBJ2-7,.,CASSQAQGVQYEQYF,TGTGCCAGCAGCCAAGCGCAGGGCGTCCAATACGAGCAGTACTTC
.,TRBV9,TRBJ1-2,.,CASSVAIQGTYGYTF,TGTGCCAGCAGCGTAGCTATCCAGGGGACCTATGGCTACACCTTC
TRBD2,TRBV11-2,TRBJ2-2,.,CASRPTGGNTGELFF,TGTGCCAGCAGACCCACGGGAGGAAACACCGGGGAGCTGTTTTTT
TRBD2,TRBV25-1,TRBJ2-7,.,CASRGTSVYEQYF,TGTGCCAGCAGAGGGACTAGCGTGTACGAGCAGTACTTC
TRBD1,TRBV4-1,TRBJ1-1,.,CASSHYPGQGATEAFF,TGCGCCAGCAGCCATTACCCGGGACAGGGGGCAACTGAAGCTTTCTTT
TRBD1,TRBV5-4,TRBJ1-6,once,CASSFRDSNSPLHF,TGTGCCAGCAGCTTCCGGGACAGTAATTCACCCCTCCACTTT
.,TRBV4-2,TRBJ2-2,.,CASSQVTGLGTGELFF,TGTGCCAGCAGCCAAGTAACAGGGTTGGGCACCGGGGAGCTGTTTTTT
.,TRBV10-3,TRBJ1-2,.,CAISANEIYAYGYTF,TGTGCCATCAGTGCTAACGAGATCTATGCCTATGGCTACACCTTC
.,TRBV6-6,TRBJ1-6,.,CASSRDDTGSNNSPLHF,TGTGCCAGCAGCCGAGACGATACAGGATCTAATAATTCACCCCTCCACTTT
TRBD1,TRBV19,TRBJ1-5,.,CASNSDRGGQPQHF,TGTGCCAGTAATTCGGACAGGGGTGGCCAGCCCCAGCATTTT
.,TRBV19,TRBJ2-7,.,CASFGRAHYEQYF,TGTGCCAGTTTTGGCAGGGCACACTACGAGCAGTACTTC
TRBD2,TRBV7-2,TRBJ2-7,.,CASSLAAGGPYEQYF,TGTGCCAGCAGCTTAGCGGCGGGGGGGCCCTACGAGCAGTACTTC
.,TRBV6-5,TRBJ1-1,.,CASSYLSAGQEAFF,TGTGCCAGCAGTTATTTGTCGGCAGGTCAAGAAGCTTTCTTT
.,TRBV12-5,TRBJ1-2,.,CASGLEFGLGYTF,TGTGCTAGTGGTTTGGAATTTGGGCTTGGCTACACCTTC
.,TRBV19,TRBJ2-1,.,CATSSSGSYNEQFF,TGTGCCACCTCTAGCTCCGGGTCCTACAATGAGCAGTTCTTC
TRBD1,TRBV7-9,TRBJ2-7,.,CASSLGQDYEQYF,TGTGCCAGCAGCTTGGGACAGGACTACGAGCAGTACTTC
.,TRBV2,TRBJ1-4,.,CASNDPNEKLFF,TGTGCCAGCAATGATCCAAATGAAAAACTGTTTTTT
.,TRBV18,TRBJ1-5,.,CASSPGSEGRDINQPQHF,TGTGCCAGCTCACCGGGGTCGGAGGGACGAGACATAAATCAGCCCCAGCATTTT
.,TRBV15,TRBJ1-6,.,CATSRDFGLSSPLHF,TGTGCCACCAGCAGAGATTTCGGTCTAAGCTCACCCCTCCACTTT
.,TRBV2,TRBJ2-1,.,CASSVGQGFNEQFF,TGTGCCAGCAGTGTGGGGCAGGGATTTAATGAGCAGTTCTTC